One sample yielded the 32 T cell receptor beta chains listed below, sequenced in a study of control samples from healthy donors and cancer patients (dated by TCRdb to the early 2020s). Preparation of the library involved the immunoSEQ multiplex PCR assay. TCRdb took over this immuneACCESS table, retaining in-frame rearrangements with V and J assigned. Such tables are incomplete; in checked studies, under half of the missing clones stem from an unresolved V gene, and the remainder is unexplained. For this sample the table gives roughly 150,000 clones, of which approximately 93% were detected only once. The top ten constitute 5% to 7% of the sample. The sample was blood. These receptors all come from a man between 18 and 35 years old in good health.

The V and J genes are TRBV28 and TRBJ2-1; TRBD1 aligns across 8 bases. Germline V gene lookup returns CDR1 MDHEN and CDR2 SYDVKM. The CDR3 runs to 15 residues. Germline trimming cut 6 bases from V and 7 bases from J; bases unmatched to any gene: 11. The chain's CDR3 is CASSTPGTGMNEQFF. In DNA, the CDR3 is TGTGCCAGCAGCACCCCCGGGACAGGAATGAATGAGCAGTTCTTC.

The chain joins TRBV12-3 or TRBV12-4 to TRBJ2-3, with no clear D. CDR3 length equals 11 residues. The V gene lost 6 bases and the J gene lost 9 bases, with 10 bases spanning the gap. DNA for the CDR3: TGTGCCAGCAGCTCGACTGGCACGCAGTATTTT. Translated: CASSSTGTQYF.

This chain connects TRBV29-1 to TRBJ1-1; tentatively, D is TRBD1 (6 bases). The CDR3 covers 13 residues. V was clipped by 4 bases and J by 7 bases, with 16 bases between them. The V gene's germline CDR1 is SQVTM and CDR2 ANQGSEA. CDR3 in amino acids: CSVGDMPRYEAFF. CDR3 sequence (DNA): TGCAGCGTTGGGGACATGCCCCGGTATGAAGCTTTCTTT.

As regards this clone: Other DNA sequences of this sample code for an identical CDR3. The chain employs TRBV9 and TRBJ2-7; the D gene is possibly TRBD2 (7 bases). This CDR3 comprises 14 residues. V dropped 0 bases and J dropped 7 bases, with 14 bases sitting between them. In germline, CDR1 is SGDLS, CDR2 YYNGEE. CDR3 DNA: TGTGCCAGCAGCGTAGCTTTGGGGGGGCGGGAGCAGTACTTC. Its translation is CASSVALGGREQYF.

This sequence joins TRBV7-2 and TRBJ1-6, with D possibly being TRBD1 (5 bases). Trimming removed 1 base from V and 4 bases from J, with 11 bases in between. CDR1 and CDR2 (germline): SGHTA, FQGNSA. There are 16 residues in the CDR3. Here the CDR3 reads CASSLVGTDYNSPLHF. The CDR3 DNA follows: TGTGCCAGCAGCTTAGTGGGGACTGATTATAATTCACCCCTCCACTTT.

The genes are TRBV30 and TRBJ1-5; 8 nucleotides match TRBD1. Losses at the gene ends were 2 bases for V and 2 bases for J; bases not matched to a gene: 2. CDR1 is GTSNPN, CDR2 SVGIG, per germline (reference sequence). CDR3 length: 14 residues. CDR3 DNA: TGTGCCTGGAGTACGGGACAGGGCAATCAGCCCCAGCATTTT. Translated: CAWSTGQGNQPQHF.

This rearrangement joins TRBV29-1 to TRBJ2-7; no definite D call. The CDR3 is 11 amino acids. The germline CDR1 and CDR2 sequences are SQVTM and ANQGSEA. The ends were cut back, 2 bases at V and 2 bases at J, with 4 bases in the middle. The CDR3: CSVERAYEQYF. Written as DNA, the CDR3 is TGCAGCGTTGAAAGGGCCTACGAGCAGTACTTC.

The chain has TRBV19 and TRBJ1-5; TRBD1 is a possible D gene (5 bases). Germline CDR1 is LNHDA and CDR2 is SQIVND (reference sequence). V lost 3 bases and J 6 bases, leaving 12 bases between the germline ends. This CDR3 is built from 14 residues. The CDR3 nucleotides are TGTGCCAGTAGTATTGGACAAGTTGGTCAGCCCCAGCATTTT. Its translation is CASSIGQVGQPQHF. Full variable domain (missing parts from reference TRBV19 and TRBJ1-5): DGGITQSPKYLFRKEGQNVTLSCEQNLNHDAMYWYRQDPGQGLRLIYYSQIVNDFQKGDIAEGYSVSREKKESFPLTVTSAQKNPTAFYLCASSIGQVGQPQHFGDGTRLSIL.

The chain combines TRBV5-6 with TRBJ2-7; 9 positions agree with TRBD2. CDR3 length equals 14 residues. V shed 0 bases, J shed 7 bases, and the junction held 5 bases outside the gene matches. The germline V gene has CDR1 SGHDT and CDR2 YYEEEE. CDR3 amino acids: CASSLGSGGAEQYF. The CDR3 DNA follows: TGTGCCAGCAGCTTGGGTAGCGGGGGAGCGGAGCAGTACTTC.

The rearrangement joins TRBV12-3 or TRBV12-4 to TRBJ2-7, with D maybe TRBD2 (5 bases). The ends were cut back, 3 bases at V and 4 bases at J, with 7 bases in the middle. The CDR3 covers 12 residues. For the CDR3, the DNA is TGTGCCAGCAGTTTCGGCGGGTACGAGCAGTACTTC. Translating gives CASSFGGYEQYF.

V and J are TRBV3-1 (or the pseudogene TRBV3-2) and TRBJ2-1; D uncertain. Germline CDR1 reads LGHDT; CDR2 reads YNNKEL (reference sequence). V was trimmed by 6 bases and J by 0 bases, leaving 21 bases between them. The CDR3 is 18 residues long. CDR3: CASRARRDQVVSYNEQFF. CDR3 sequence (DNA): TGTGCCAGCAGGGCAAGAAGAGACCAGGTTGTCTCCTACAATGAGCAGTTCTTC.

The genes are TRBV5-1 and TRBJ2-6; 9 bases are a match to TRBD1. The CDR3 runs 16 residues. CDR1 is SGHRS and CDR2 is YFSETQ in the germline V gene. V was pared by 7 bases and J by 2 bases, with 7 bases of the junction left unmatched. The CDR3 nucleotides read TGCGCCAGCCAACAGGGGGCCGGAGCTGGGGCCAACGTCCTGACTTTC. It is translated as CASQQGAGAGANVLTF.

The chain uses TRBV4-3 and TRBJ2-7; a possible D gene is TRBD2 (5 bases). V was trimmed by 2 bases and J by 2 bases, leaving 7 bases between them. The CDR3 totals 13 residues. The germline gives CDR1 LGHNA, CDR2 YSLEER. In nucleotides, the CDR3 is TGCGCCAGCAGCCAAACGCGGGCCTACGAGCAGTACTTC. Amino acids: CASSQTRAYEQYF.

The chain links TRBV5-1 to TRBJ1-1; D perhaps matches TRBD1 (6 bases). With 0 bases removed from V and 11 bases from J, the gap between germline ends came to 11 bases. Germline V gene sequence: CDR1 SGHRS, CDR2 YFSETQ. The CDR3 contains 12 residues. DNA of the CDR3: TGCGCCAGCAGCTTGGAGGCAGGGGTGGCTTTCTTT. Protein product: CASSLEAGVAFF.

This rearrangement joins TRBV6-5 to TRBJ1-1; no clear D. Trimming removed 4 bases from V and 0 bases from J, with 12 bases in between. Germline V gives CDR1 MNHEY, CDR2 SVGAGI. CDR3 length: 15 residues. The CDR3: CASSFRDNMNTEAFF. CDR3 sequence (DNA): TGTGCCAGCAGTTTTAGAGACAACATGAACACTGAAGCTTTCTTT.

The chain has TRBV28 and TRBJ2-1; D gene unclear. With 9 bases removed from V and 5 bases from J, the gap between germline ends came to 14 bases. The CDR3 length is 13 residues. The germline gives CDR1 MDHEN, CDR2 SYDVKM. CDR3 sequence (DNA): TGTGCCAGTTTAGATGGGAAGAACAATGAGCAGTTCTTC. Its protein product is CASLDGKNNEQFF.

The genes are TRBV10-3 and TRBJ1-4; 7 nucleotides match TRBD1. Germline loops: CDR1 ENHRY, CDR2 SYGVKD. Trimming removed 4 bases from V and 8 bases from J; junction bases left unmatched: 10. CDR3 length: 15 residues. DNA of the CDR3: TGTGCCATCAGTGGGGGGGACAGCACAATCGAAAAACTGTTTTTT. This translates into CAISGGDSTIEKLFF.

The chain combines TRBV18 with TRBJ2-1; no clear D. The germline V gene has CDR1 KGHSH and CDR2 LQKENI. V dropped 4 bases and J dropped 9 bases, with 10 bases sitting between them. The CDR3 has 12 residues. CDR3 residues: CASSLSVGEQFF. The CDR3 coding sequence is TGTGCCAGCTCACTCAGTGTCGGTGAGCAGTTCTTC.

V and J are TRBV5-1 and TRBJ2-7, with 9 bases identical to TRBD1. CDR1 and CDR2 (germline): SGHRS, YFSETQ. V lost 2 bases, J lost 6 bases, and 6 bases stayed unmatched. This CDR3 comprises 14 residues. The CDR3 DNA follows: TGCGCCAGCAGCTTATCCGGGACAGGGCCCGAGCAGTACTTC. Protein: CASSLSGTGPEQYF.

The genes are TRBV18 and TRBJ2-7; 11 positions match TRBD2. The trim removed 4 bases at V and 5 bases at J, leaving 1 base unmatched. The CDR3 consists of 13 residues. Looked up from germline, CDR1 is KGHSH and CDR2 is LQKENI. In DNA form, the CDR3 reads TGTGCCAGCTCACGACTAGCGGGAAACGAGCAGTACTTC. Residues: CASSRLAGNEQYF.

This chain uses TRBV2 with TRBJ2-1; D is perhaps TRBD1 or TRBD2 (5 bases each). CDR1 is SNHLY and CDR2 is FYNNEI in the germline V gene. The V end lost 11 bases, the J end lost 0 bases, and 14 bases lay between the germline ends. The CDR3 totals 14 residues. CDR3 residues: CAEGTLGSYNEQFF. The DNA of the CDR3 is TGTGCCGAAGGGACGTTGGGCTCCTACAATGAGCAGTTCTTC.

This chain links TRBV4-3 with TRBJ2-3; the match to TRBD1 covers 8 bases. The CDR3 length is 13 residues. Trimming removed 6 bases from V and 1 base from J; junction bases left unmatched: 0. Germline loops: CDR1 LGHNA, CDR2 YSLEER. Written as DNA, the CDR3 is TGCGCCAGCAGGGACAGGGGCACAGATACGCAGTATTTT. This encodes CASRDRGTDTQYF.

J is TRBJ1-4 and V is TRBV9; a possible D gene is TRBD1 (5 bases). CDR3 size: 14 residues. Germline CDR1 and CDR2: SGDLS and YYNGEE. The V end lost 4 bases, the J end lost 5 bases, and 12 bases lay between the germline ends. The CDR3 loop reads CASSPRVVNEKLFF. The CDR3 DNA reads as TGTGCCAGCAGCCCCAGGGTGGTGAATGAAAAACTGTTTTTT.

CDR3 DNA: TGCGCCAGCAGCACGGGGGTAGGGGGCTATGGCTACACCTTC. Translating gives CASSTGVGGYGYTF. This chain uses TRBV5-1 with TRBJ1-2; a possible D gene is TRBD1 (6 bases). This CDR3 is 14 amino acids long. Trimming left V 4 bases short and J 4 bases short, with 14 bases between. Germline assignment: CDR1 SGHRS and CDR2 YFSETQ.

The chain carries TRBV11-3 and TRBJ2-7; either TRBD1 or TRBD2 may supply D (6 bases each). Germline CDR1 and CDR2: SGHNT and YENEEA. The CDR3 has 15 residues. V lost 1 base, J lost 3 bases, and 13 bases lay in between. CDR3 bases: TGTGCCAGCAGCTTAGGGGGGGCATCCTACTACGAGCAGTACTTC. It encodes CASSLGGASYYEQYF.

The chain couples TRBV30 to TRBJ1-5; tentative D call: TRBD1 (6 bases). Trimming left V 0 bases short and J 0 bases short, with 24 bases between. The CDR3 is 20 residues long. Germline loops: CDR1 GTSNPN, CDR2 SVGIG (reference sequence). CDR3 loop: CAWSVPPRGGLRGSNQPQHF. The CDR3, as DNA: TGTGCCTGGAGTGTTCCACCAAGGGGGGGCCTGCGCGGTAGCAATCAGCCCCAGCATTTT. Based on the CDR3 plus reference TRBV30 and TRBJ1-5, the full variable domain is SQTIHQWPATLVQPVGSPLSLECTVEGTSNPNLYWYRQAAGRGLQLLFYSVGIGQISSEVPQNLSASRPQDRQFILSSKKLLLSDSGFYLCAWSVPPRGGLRGSNQPQHFGDGTRLSIL.

The rearrangement uses TRBV6-5 and TRBJ1-2; D is unresolved. The CDR3 is made up of 11 amino acids. The germline gives CDR1 MNHEY, CDR2 SVGAGI. The V end lost 8 bases, the J end lost 4 bases, and 8 bases lay between the germline ends. The CDR3 nucleotides read TGTGCCAGCCTTCAGGCCTATGGCTACACCTTC. Its protein product is CASLQAYGYTF.

The chain uses TRBV12-3 or TRBV12-4 and TRBJ2-6; D gene uncertain. This CDR3 comprises 13 residues. The V and J ends lost 1 base and 4 bases respectively, with 2 bases between them. The CDR3 nucleotides are TGTGCCAGCAGTTTAGGGGGGGCCAACGTCCTGACTTTC. It yields the protein CASSLGGANVLTF.

This clone was picked up a small number of times. V is TRBV29-1 and J is TRBJ2-2; no definite D call. Germline V lookup: CDR1 SQVTM, CDR2 ANQGSEA. The CDR3 spans 14 residues. Deletions cut 5 bases from V and 0 bases from J, with 10 bases between. The CDR3 DNA follows: TGCAGCGTTTTCCTGGGATCGAACACCGGGGAGCTGTTTTTT. It specifies CSVFLGSNTGELFF.

J is TRBJ1-3 and V is TRBV11-2; 8 bases are shared with TRBD1. With V trimmed by 4 bases and J by 3 bases, 2 bases remained unmatched. Germline V gene lookup returns CDR1 SGHAT and CDR2 FQNNGV. The CDR3 runs 14 residues. The CDR3 DNA sequence: TGTGCCAGCAGCTCGGACAGGGATGGAAACACCATATATTTT. Encoded protein: CASSSDRDGNTIYF. Drawing the rest from reference TRBV11-2 and TRBJ1-3, the complete variable domain is EAGVAQSPRYKIIEKRQSVAFWCNPISGHATLYWYQQILGQGPKLLIQFQNNGVVDDSQLPKDRFSAERLKGVDSTLKIQPAKLEDSAVYLCASSSDRDGNTIYFGEGSWLTVV.

J is TRBJ1-4 and V is TRBV11-2, with D uncertain. This CDR3 comprises 13 residues. Germline values: CDR1 SGHAT, CDR2 FQNNGV. The germline V and J ends were trimmed by 8 bases and 7 bases, with 14 bases remaining between them. In nucleotides, the CDR3 is TGTGCCAGCGAGCGGACCCGGGGTGAAAAACTGTTTTTT. Its protein product is CASERTRGEKLFF.

The J gene is TRBJ1-5, the V gene TRBV24-1; D gene uncertain. This CDR3 is built from 12 residues. Trimming left V 4 bases short and J 4 bases short, with 4 bases between. Germline CDR1 KGHDR, CDR2 SFDVKD. The CDR3: CATSEGNQPQHF. In nucleotides, the CDR3 is TGTGCCACCAGTGAAGGAAATCAGCCCCAGCATTTT.